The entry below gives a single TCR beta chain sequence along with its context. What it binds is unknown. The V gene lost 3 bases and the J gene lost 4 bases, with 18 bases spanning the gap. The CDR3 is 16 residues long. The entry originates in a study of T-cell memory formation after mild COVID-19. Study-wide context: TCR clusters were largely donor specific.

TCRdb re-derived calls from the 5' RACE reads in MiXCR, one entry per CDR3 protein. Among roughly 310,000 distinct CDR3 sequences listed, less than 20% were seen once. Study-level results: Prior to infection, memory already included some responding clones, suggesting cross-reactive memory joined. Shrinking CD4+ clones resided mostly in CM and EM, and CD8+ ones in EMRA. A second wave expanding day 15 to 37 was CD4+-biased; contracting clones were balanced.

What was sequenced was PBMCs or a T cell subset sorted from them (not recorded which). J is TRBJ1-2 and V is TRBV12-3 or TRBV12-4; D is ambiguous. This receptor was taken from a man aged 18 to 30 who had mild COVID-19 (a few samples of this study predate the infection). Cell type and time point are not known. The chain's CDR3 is CASSFPHPGVGYGYTF. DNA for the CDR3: TGTGCCAGCAGTTTTCCACACCCAGGCGTAGGCTATGGCTACACCTTC.